The source of this T cell receptor beta chain is a study of patients and donors after allogeneic stem cell transplantation. This clonotype showed up just a few times. The CDR3 is 16 amino acids. The ends were cut back, 4 bases at V and 5 bases at J, with 21 bases in the middle. TCRdb called the RT-PCR reads again in MiXCR, with one record for every CDR3 protein. The sample gives about 960,000 distinct CDR3 sequences, about a sixth of which show up once; 5% to 7.5% is in the top ten. Sequencing was done on a sample of blood, either unsorted or a sorted T cell fraction (not recorded which). The receptor was derived from a human donor who was either an allogeneic HSCT recipient or a stem cell or donor lymphocyte infusion donor (not recorded which). It is not recorded whose cells these are; they may come from a transplant donor. The chain combines TRBV12-3 or TRBV12-4 with TRBJ2-7, with D perhaps TRBD1 (6 bases). The CDR3 region is CASSSPRTDSRNEQYF. The CDR3 nucleotides read TGTGCCAGCAGTTCCCCTAGGACAGATTCCAGGAACGAGCAGTACTTC.